The present TCR beta chain was sequenced within a study of blood T cell repertoires in COVID-19. At the level of the study: PBMCs, B-cell-depleted T cells, or T cells were the source of the cDNA or gDNA that made up the material.

Patients in Seattle were enrolled during active infection, then followed longitudinally. Original processing notes: Quantification of nucleated cells was approximated via reference gene primer amplification. Sequenced by immunoSEQ multiplex PCR; TCRdb stores in-frame clones only, minus some. The V and J calls and clone size come from that table; D and trimming were worked out from the DNA. This repertoire shows fewer than 200,000 clones, approximately 90% found once; its top ten account for approximately 12%. In germline, CDR1 is SEHNR, CDR2 FQNEAQ (reference sequence). This CDR3 comprises 14 residues. V was shortened by 10 bases and J by 0 bases, with 12 bases between the two germline ends.

The TCR originated in a woman in her 70s with COVID-19, enrolled during active disease. Sequenced material: peripheral blood. V gene TRBV7-9 combines with J gene TRBJ2-2; TRBD1 is a possible D gene (6 bases). The DNA for the CDR3 is TGTGCCATTTCGGACAGAACGAACACCGGGGAGCTGTTTTTT. It is translated as CAISDRTNTGELFF.